The following is a T cell receptor beta chain sequence with its context. The data belong to a study of blood T cell repertoires in COVID-19. The repertoire was sequenced with immunoSEQ multiplex PCR; TCRdb's copy has only in-frame clones and lacks some. The data show roughly 250,000 clones, roughly 80% seen once. The CDR3 loop spans 14 amino acids. Germline assignment: CDR1 SNHLY and CDR2 FYNNEI. The V end lost 2 bases, the J end lost 4 bases, and 12 bases lay between the germline ends. Sequences were obtained from peripheral blood. This TCR was recovered from a person aged 70 to 85 with COVID-19, enrolled during active disease. The chain combines TRBV2 with TRBJ2-7, with a possible D match to TRBD1 (5 bases). The CDR3 DNA is TGTGCCAGCAGTGAAAACAAGGGGTATTACGAGCAGTACTTC. Its translation is CASSENKGYYEQYF.